What follows describes a single T cell receptor beta chain. Cohorts were based on clinical histories the participants reported. Donors in Cohort 3 who had recovered were those with two negative PCRs, healthcare professional clearance, or resolution of their symptoms. Data came from immunoSEQ multiplex PCR; TCRdb stores just in-frame clones and leaves some out. The data contain approximately 310,000 clones, 75% to 90% of them singletons. This entry is derived from a study of blood T cell repertoires in COVID-19. In the study overall: COVID-19 samples, acute and convalescent, were from the United States, Italy and Spain.

Per the germline V gene, CDR1 is SNHLY and CDR2 is FYNNEI. Trimming took off 7 bases at V and 4 bases at J, with 5 bases between the two ends. The length of the CDR3 is 11 residues. The specimen sequenced was PBMCs or T cells enriched from blood (not recorded which). This TCR was sampled from a man in his 60s who had recovered from COVID-19. The J gene is TRBJ2-1, the V gene TRBV2; D ambiguous. The chain's CDR3 is CASNLYNEQFF. The CDR3 nucleotides read TGTGCCAGCAATCTTTACAATGAGCAGTTCTTC.